The next 19 T cell receptor beta chains were all read from a single sample in a study of Graves' ophthalmopathy and Graves' hyperthyroidism (dated by TCRdb to between 2017 and 2018). The instrument was an Illumina HiSeq 2000. TCR beta CDR3 regions were amplified from RNA transcripts for repertoire sequencing. A first-round RT-PCR used HTBI primers with the Qiagen OneStep RT-PCR kit, followed by a second-round multiplex PCR, size selection and purification. TCRdb's own reprocessing of the public reads used fastp at Q25 and MiXCR and kept productive beta chains. Each entry is one CDR3 protein sequence, shown with its most common DNA and genes. A total of 1 million to 1.3 million distinct CDR3 sequences appear in this sample, about two fifths of them only once. The top ten clones comprise 11% of the sample. Sequences were obtained from peripheral blood or thyroid tissue (not recorded which). The receptors shown here come from an adult man with Graves' hyperthyroidism.

This clonotype has just a few counts. The V gene is TRBV10-3, the J gene TRBJ2-7, with 10 bases aligning to TRBD2. The CDR3 has 15 amino acids. Germline loops: CDR1 ENHRY, CDR2 SYGVKD. Trimming cost V 4 bases and J 6 bases; bases outside gene matches: 9. In nucleotides, the CDR3 is TGTGCCATCAGTGCGGGAGCTAGCGGGAGCTCCGAGCAGTACTTC. This sequence encodes CAISAGASGSSEQYF.

To note about this clonotype: At one of its ends the junction is not consistent with the germline gene, which may arise from a read error. The chain is built from TRBV10-3 and TRBJ2-7; D remains ambiguous. CDR1 and CDR2 from the germline V gene are ENHRY and SYGVKD. The CDR3 has 14 residues. This CDR3 is CASSYGLLSYEQYF. The DNA for the CDR3 is TGTGCCAGCAGTTACGGGCTCCTCTCCTACGAGCAGTACTTC.

The chain couples TRBV29-1 to TRBJ2-7; possible D gene TRBD2, 7 bases. This CDR3 is built from 11 residues. The V gene lost 7 bases and the J gene lost 3 bases, with 10 bases spanning the gap. Per germline, CDR1 SQVTM and CDR2 ANQGSEA. CDR3 sequence reads: CSGEGGYEQYF. The CDR3 coding sequence is TGCAGCGGGGAGGGGGGCTACGAGCAGTACTTC.

This chain links TRBV10-3 with TRBJ1-5, with 7 bases aligning to TRBD1. J lost 3 bases, V lost 3 bases, and 5 bases had no gene match. This CDR3 has 15 residues. Germline CDR1 ENHRY, CDR2 SYGVKD. For the CDR3, the DNA is TGTGCCATCAGTGAACGAGGGGGCCACAATCAGCCCCAGCATTTT. Translating it yields CAISERGGHNQPQHF.

J is TRBJ1-5 and V is TRBV6-5, with 10 bases fitting TRBD1. Germline V gene sequence: CDR1 MNHEY, CDR2 SVGAGI. The V segment lost 5 bases and the J segment 6 bases; nucleotides outside the gene matches: 7. This CDR3 has 15 residues. The CDR3 loop is CASSPGQGTGQPQHF. As DNA, the CDR3 is TGTGCCAGCAGTCCGGGACAGGGGACCGGTCAGCCCCAGCATTTT.

This clonotype was found a few times. The chain uses TRBV7-8 and TRBJ2-7; possible D gene TRBD2, 7 bases. The V and J ends lost 4 bases and 1 base respectively, with 14 bases between them. Looked up from germline, CDR1 is SGHVS and CDR2 is FQNEAQ. The CDR3 runs 15 residues. CDR3 loop: CASSSGGGSSYEQYF. In nucleotides, the CDR3 is TGTGCCAGCAGCTCTGGGGGGGGCAGTTCCTACGAGCAGTACTTC.

This clonotype was observed many times. This rearrangement joins TRBV7-8 to TRBJ1-1; no definite D call. Trimming removed 4 bases from V and 1 base from J, with 13 bases in between. Per the germline V gene, CDR1 is SGHVS and CDR2 is FQNEAQ. CDR3 size: 15 residues. CDR3 sequence reads: CASSSLHPPNTEAFF. CDR3 bases: TGTGCCAGCAGCTCTTTACACCCACCGAACACTGAAGCTTTCTTT.

The rearrangement joins TRBV11-2 to TRBJ1-1; TRBD1 matches at 10 bases. The CDR3 consists of 18 residues. Germline V gene lookup returns CDR1 SGHAT and CDR2 FQNNGV. The V segment lost 1 base and the J segment 4 bases; nucleotides outside the gene matches: 12. In DNA, the CDR3 is TGTGCCAGCAGCTTAGTCGGGTGGCCGGGACAGGGGACCACTGAAGCTTTCTTT. Its translation: CASSLVGWPGQGTTEAFF.

For this clonotype: A much bigger clone sits one base away, suggesting this may be a read error. V and J are TRBV29-1 and TRBJ2-2; 11 bases are a match to TRBD1. The J segment lost 7 bases and the V segment lost 5 bases, leaving 6 bases of the junction unmatched. Per germline, CDR1 SQVTM and CDR2 ANQGSEA. The CDR3 sequence is 14 residues long. This CDR3 is CSVIRDRGGGELFF. In nucleotides, the CDR3 is TGCAGCGTTATCCGGGACAGGGGGGGCGGGGAGCTGTTTTTT.

J is TRBJ1-1 and V is TRBV20-1; D perhaps matches TRBD1 (5 bases). Between the trimmed V and J ends, which lost 4 bases and 1 base, there was a span of 10 bases. Germline CDR1 is DFQATT and CDR2 is SNEGSKA (reference sequence). The CDR3 is 13 amino acids. The CDR3 loop reads CSAISGANTEAFF. The DNA of the CDR3 is TGCAGTGCTATTTCCGGGGCGAACACTGAAGCTTTCTTT.

This clonotype was seen repeatedly, ten times or more. This chain uses TRBV7-2 with TRBJ1-1; 9 bases fit TRBD1. Per the germline V gene, CDR1 is SGHTA and CDR2 is FQGNSA. The CDR3 covers 16 residues. The J segment lost 1 base and the V segment lost 5 bases, leaving 8 bases of the junction unmatched. CDR3 nucleotides: TGTGCCAGCAGCCACCCCGGGACAGGGCGGAACACTGAAGCTTTCTTT. As protein: CASSHPGTGRNTEAFF.

The rearrangement joins TRBV7-2 to TRBJ2-7, with 10 bases that match TRBD2. Matching the DNA end better, TRBJ2-1 makes the J call doubtful. The CDR3 is 15 residues long. Germline CDR1 reads SGHTA; CDR2 reads FQGNSA. The CDR3 here is CASSLERGGRNEQFF. As DNA, the CDR3 is TGTGCCAGCAGCTTAGAGCGGGGGGGCCGCAATGAGCAGTTCTTC.

The chain links TRBV30 to TRBJ1-6; D is perhaps TRBD1 (6 bases). The CDR3 contains 12 residues. The V end lost 5 bases, the J end lost 9 bases, and 11 bases lay between the germline ends. Germline values: CDR1 GTSNPN, CDR2 SVGIG (reference sequence). CDR3 sequence: CAWLQGVSPLHF. The CDR3 DNA reads as TGTGCCTGGTTACAGGGAGTTTCACCCCTCCACTTT.

There are many counts of this clonotype. V gene TRBV7-2 combines with J gene TRBJ2-2, with TRBD2 identical over 10 bases. CDR3 length: 14 amino acids. J was trimmed by 9 bases and V by 4 bases; bases with no gene match: 5. Germline CDR1 SGHTA, CDR2 FQGNSA. The CDR3 sequence is CASSSPGLARELFF. The CDR3 DNA is TGTGCCAGCAGCTCTCCGGGACTAGCGAGGGAGCTGTTTTTT.

The J gene is TRBJ2-7, the V gene TRBV11-2; D could derive from TRBD1 or TRBD2 (6 bases each). CDR1 and CDR2 from the germline V gene are SGHAT and FQNNGV. CDR3 length equals 18 residues. Trimming stripped 0 bases from V and 0 bases from J, with 18 bases between. The CDR3 nucleotides are TGTGCCAGCAGCTTAGAGCAGGGGTTCTGGGACTCCTCCTACGAGCAGTACTTC. It specifies CASSLEQGFWDSSYEQYF.

Remarks on this clonotype: Compared with germline, one end of the junction differs, possibly owing to a read error. The J gene is TRBJ2-7, the V gene TRBV7-9; 7 bases are a match to TRBD2. Germline V gives CDR1 SEHNR, CDR2 FQNEAQ (reference sequence). This CDR3 contains 17 residues. CDR3 loop: CASSHTLADGLAYGQYF. In DNA form, the CDR3 reads TGTGCCAGCAGCCATACTCTAGCGGATGGTTTGGCCTACGGGCAGTACTTC.

This clonotype was seen a handful of times. J is TRBJ1-1 and V is TRBV12-5, with D maybe TRBD1 (5 bases). The CDR3 is 13 amino acids. V lost 3 bases and J 4 bases, leaving 9 bases between the germline ends. Looked up from germline, CDR1 is LGHNT and CDR2 is FRNRAP. In nucleotides, the CDR3 is TGTGCTAGTGGTTTAGGGACGGGCACTGAAGCTTTCTTT. It codes for CASGLGTGTEAFF.

For this clonotype: This may be a read error: a much more frequent sequence differs by one nucleotide. The chain links TRBV19 to TRBJ1-5; D is undetermined. CDR3 length: 13 residues. The V and J ends lost 7 bases and 9 bases respectively, with 16 bases between them. Germline V gene data show CDR1 as LNHDA and CDR2 as SQIVND (reference sequence). CDR3 in amino acids: CASKGEVVRPQHF. The CDR3, as DNA: TGTGCCAGTAAGGGAGAGGTGGTTCGGCCCCAGCATTTT.

This clonotype was observed many times. The J gene is TRBJ2-7, the V gene TRBV20-1; TRBD2 agrees at 7 bases. The CDR3 is 13 residues long. Germline V gene sequence: CDR1 DFQATT, CDR2 SNEGSKA (reference sequence). V shed 3 bases and J 3 bases; nucleotides not matched to a gene: 5. Here the CDR3 reads CSASPSGRYEQYF. CDR3 bases: TGCAGTGCTAGTCCTAGCGGACGCTACGAGCAGTACTTC.